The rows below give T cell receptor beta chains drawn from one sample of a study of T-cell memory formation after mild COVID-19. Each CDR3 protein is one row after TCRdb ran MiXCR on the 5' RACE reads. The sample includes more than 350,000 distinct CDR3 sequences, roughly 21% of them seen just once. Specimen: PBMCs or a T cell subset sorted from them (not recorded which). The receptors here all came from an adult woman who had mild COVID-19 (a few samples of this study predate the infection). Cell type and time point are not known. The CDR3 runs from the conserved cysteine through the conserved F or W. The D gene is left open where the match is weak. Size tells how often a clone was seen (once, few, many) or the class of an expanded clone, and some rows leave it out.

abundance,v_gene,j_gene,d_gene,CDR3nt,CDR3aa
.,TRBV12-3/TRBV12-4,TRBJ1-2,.,TGTGCCAGCAGCCCCGGGACATCTTATAACTATGGCTACACCTTC,CASSPGTSYNYGYTF
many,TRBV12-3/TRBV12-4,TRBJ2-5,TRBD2,TGTGCCAGCAGTTTCTGGGGCGGGGGGCGAGAGACCCAGTACTTC,CASSFWGGGRETQYF
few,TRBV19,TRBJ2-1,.,TGTGCCAGTAGTTTTTTTGGGCCTGGGAGCAATGAGCAGTTCTTC,CASSFFGPGSNEQFF
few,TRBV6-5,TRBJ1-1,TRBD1,TGTGCCAGCAGCTACTCTGGGGGAATACCCGACAGGGTTCTCGTCGGAACTGAAGCTTTCTTT,CASSYSGGIPDRVLVGTEAFF
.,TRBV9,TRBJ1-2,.,TGTGCCAGCAGCGTATTGGATGGCTATGGCTACACCTTC,CASSVLDGYGYTF
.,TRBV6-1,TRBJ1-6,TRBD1,TGTGCCAGCAGGGGACAGGGTGTGAATTCACCCCTCCACTTT,CASRGQGVNSPLHF
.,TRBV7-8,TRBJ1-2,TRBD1,TGTGCCAGCAGCTCGAATAATGACAGGGTGAACTATGGCTACACCTTC,CASSSNNDRVNYGYTF
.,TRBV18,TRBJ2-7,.,TGTGCCAGCTCACCAGCGCGGGTCGGAGCCTACGAGCAGTACTTC,CASSPARVGAYEQYF
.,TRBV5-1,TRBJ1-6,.,TGCGCCAGCAGCTTCGAAGGGTATAATTCACCCCTCCACTTT,CASSFEGYNSPLHF
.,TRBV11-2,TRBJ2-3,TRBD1,TGTGCCAGCAGCCTCGGACAGGGCTATAGCACAGATACGCAGTATTTT,CASSLGQGYSTDTQYF
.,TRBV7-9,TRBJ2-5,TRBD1,TGTGCCAGCAGCTTAGGGGACAGGGGGCTGGAGACCCAGTACTTC,CASSLGDRGLETQYF
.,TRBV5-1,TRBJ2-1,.,TGCGCCAGCAGCGAGTCCCGCCCAGCGGATGAGCAGTTCTTC,CASSESRPADEQFF
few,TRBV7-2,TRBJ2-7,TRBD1,TGTGCCAGCAGTCCATACGGACAGGGAGATTACGAGCAGTACTTC,CASSPYGQGDYEQYF
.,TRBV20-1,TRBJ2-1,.,TGCAGTGCTAGAGATGGGCCGGGCCTCTACAATGAGCAGTTCTTC,CSARDGPGLYNEQFF
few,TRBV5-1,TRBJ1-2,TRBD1,TGCGCCAGCAGAGGCCGGGGAGGGGGCGCGTATGGCTACACCTTC,CASRGRGGGAYGYTF
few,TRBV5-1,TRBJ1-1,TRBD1,TGCGGCAGGGGGGTCGCGAACACTGAAGCTTTCTTT,CGRGVANTEAFF
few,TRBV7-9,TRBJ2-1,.,TGTGCCAGCAGACTAGCTACGTATGCAAATGAGCAGTTCTTC,CASRLATYANEQFF
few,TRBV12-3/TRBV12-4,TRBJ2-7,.,TGTGCCAGCAGTCACCAAGACCCGGGCTACGAGCAGTACTTC,CASSHQDPGYEQYF
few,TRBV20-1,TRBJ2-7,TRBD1,TGCAGTGCTAGTCCCGGACAGGGAGTCCTTGTGGGTTACGAGCAGTACTTC,CSASPGQGVLVGYEQYF
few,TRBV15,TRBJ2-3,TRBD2,TGTGCCACCAGCAGCGTCGGGGGGGCAGATACGCAGTATTTT,CATSSVGGADTQYF
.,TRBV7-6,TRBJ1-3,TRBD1,TGTGCCAGCAGTCCTACCGGGACAGTTGGAAACACCATATATTTT,CASSPTGTVGNTIYF
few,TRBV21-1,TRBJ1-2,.,TGTGCCAGCAGCTCCCCTCGTTCGGGCAGGGGGCTTTATGGCTACACCTTC,CASSSPRSGRGLYGYTF
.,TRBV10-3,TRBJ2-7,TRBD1,TGTGCCATCAGTGGAGGACAGGAAGGCTACGAGCAGTACTTC,CAISGGQEGYEQYF
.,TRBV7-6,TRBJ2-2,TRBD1,TGTGCCAGCAGCTCACAGGGGGCCTCGAACACCGGGGAGCTGTTTTTT,CASSSQGASNTGELFF
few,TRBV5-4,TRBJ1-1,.,TGTGCCAGCACCTCACAACAGGGTAGGGAAGCTTTCTTT,CASTSQQGREAFF
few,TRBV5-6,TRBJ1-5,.,TGTGCCAGCAGCTTGAGGGGGGCTAATGGCAATCAGCCCCAGCATTTT,CASSLRGANGNQPQHF
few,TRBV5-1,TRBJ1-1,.,TGCGCCAGCAGCTTGGGTTCGTCAGGGTATCTTTCTGAAGCTTTCTTT,CASSLGSSGYLSEAFF
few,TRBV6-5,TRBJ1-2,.,TGTGCCAGCAGCGGGGTCGGTGGCTACACCTTC,CASSGVGGYTF
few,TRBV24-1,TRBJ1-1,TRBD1,TGTGCCACCAGTGAGAGGGGGCTAGGGGACACTGAAGCTTTCTTT,CATSERGLGDTEAFF
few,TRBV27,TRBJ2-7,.,TGTGCCAGCAGCCGAGGGGGGGGACGTACCTACGAGCAGTACTTC,CASSRGGGRTYEQYF
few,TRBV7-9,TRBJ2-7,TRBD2,TGTGCCAGCAGCCCTGATGGGCTAGCGGGAGGTCCCCGATCCTACGAGCAGTACTTC,CASSPDGLAGGPRSYEQYF
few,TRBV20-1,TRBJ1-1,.,TGCAGTGCTGAGGAGGGGGGTGGCACTGAAGCTTTCTTT,CSAEEGGGTEAFF
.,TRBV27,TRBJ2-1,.,TGTGCCAGCAGTTTGAGAGGGGAAGGCAATGAGCAGTTCTTC,CASSLRGEGNEQFF
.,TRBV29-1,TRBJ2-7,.,TGCAGCGTTGGCTCAACCTACGAGCAGTACTTC,CSVGSTYEQYF
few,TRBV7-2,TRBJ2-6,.,TGTGCCAGCAGCCTACACAGGGCATCCTCTGGGGCCAACGTCCTGACTTTC,CASSLHRASSGANVLTF
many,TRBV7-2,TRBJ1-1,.,TGTGCCAGCAGCTTATCGGGGGTAGCCAGAGGCGGTTGGAACACTGAAGCTTTCTTT,CASSLSGVARGGWNTEAFF
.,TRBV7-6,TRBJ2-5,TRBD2,TGTGCCAGCAGCTTAGGGCTAGCGGGAAGTAAGCCGGGAGAGACCCAGTACTTC,CASSLGLAGSKPGETQYF
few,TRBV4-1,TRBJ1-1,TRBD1,TGCGCCAGCAGCCCCCGACAGGGGGTGGACACTGAAGCTTTCTTT,CASSPRQGVDTEAFF
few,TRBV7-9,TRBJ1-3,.,TGTGCCAGCAGCTTAGAAGACAGTCGAGTTACCATATATTTT,CASSLEDSRVTIYF
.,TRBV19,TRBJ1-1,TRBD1,TGTGCCAGTAGTATGGGGGACAGCGTAAGAGAAGCTTTCTTT,CASSMGDSVREAFF
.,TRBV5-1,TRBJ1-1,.,TGCGCCAGCAGCTTGGACTCGGCGGGGGGGGACACTGAAGCTTTCTTT,CASSLDSAGGDTEAFF
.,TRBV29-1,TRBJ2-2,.,TGCAGCGTCCGGAGAGGGACCGGGGAGCTGTTTTTT,CSVRRGTGELFF
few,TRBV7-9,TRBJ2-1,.,TGTGCCAGCAGCCCCCCCACAGGGAGCGAGCAGTTCTTC,CASSPPTGSEQFF
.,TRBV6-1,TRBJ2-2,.,TGTGCCTCCGTGGGGACCAACACCGGGGAGCTGTTTTTT,CASVGTNTGELFF
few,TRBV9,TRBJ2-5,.,TGTGCCAGCAGCGCTATGGAGGGGCGGGAGACCCAGTACTTC,CASSAMEGRETQYF
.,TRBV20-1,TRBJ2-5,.,TGCAGTGCTAGAGATCGGGGGACAATCCAAGAGACCCAGTACTTC,CSARDRGTIQETQYF
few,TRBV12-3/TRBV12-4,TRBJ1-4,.,TGTGCCAGCAGTTTAGCGCATAGGTCTGCTGAAAAACTGTTTTTT,CASSLAHRSAEKLFF
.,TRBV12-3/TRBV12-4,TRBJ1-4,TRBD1,TGTGCCAGCAGGGGACAGGGGTTCGGAAAACTGTTTTTT,CASRGQGFGKLFF
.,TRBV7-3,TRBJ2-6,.,TGTGCCAGCAGCTCCGGGCTGTGCTCTGGGGCCAACGTCCTGACTTTC,CASSSGLCSGANVLTF
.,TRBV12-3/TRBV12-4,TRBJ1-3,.,TGTGCCAGCAGTTTGCACAGGAGCTCTGGAAACACCATATATTTT,CASSLHRSSGNTIYF
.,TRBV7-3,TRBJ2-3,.,TGTGCCAGCAGCTTAATCTCAGCTGATACGCAGTATTTT,CASSLISADTQYF
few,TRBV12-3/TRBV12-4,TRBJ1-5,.,TGTGCCAGCAGTTTGCAGGGGCGCCTTAGCAATCAGCCCCAGCATTTT,CASSLQGRLSNQPQHF
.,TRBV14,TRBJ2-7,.,TGTGCCAGCAGCCAAGTCGGGCGGTTAGCATACGAGCAGTACTTC,CASSQVGRLAYEQYF
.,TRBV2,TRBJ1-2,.,TGTGCCAGCAGTGAGAGGGCAGGGTTCGGTGGCTACACCTTC,CASSERAGFGGYTF
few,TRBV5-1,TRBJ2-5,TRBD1,TGCGCCAGCAGCCCCCGGCAGGGGGCACAAGAGACCCAGTACTTC,CASSPRQGAQETQYF
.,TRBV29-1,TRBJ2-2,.,TGCAGCGTTACCAGGTTCACCGGGGAGCTGTTTTTT,CSVTRFTGELFF
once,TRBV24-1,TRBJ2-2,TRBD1,TGTGCCACCAGTGATTTGGACAGGGGACCTTCCGGGGAGCTGTTTTTT,CATSDLDRGPSGELFF
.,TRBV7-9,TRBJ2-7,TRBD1,TGTGCCAGCAGCTTAATCAGGGGGCCACACGAGCAGTACTTC,CASSLIRGPHEQYF
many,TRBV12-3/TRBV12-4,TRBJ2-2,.,TGTGCCAGCAGTTTTGCTCTTCAACAGGGCGCCGGGGAGCTGTTTTTT,CASSFALQQGAGELFF
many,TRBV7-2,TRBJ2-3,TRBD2,TGTGCCAGCAGCCTCCCCCCCACTAGCGGGAGGGCCGGGGTTGAAGATACGCAGTATTTT,CASSLPPTSGRAGVEDTQYF